This T cell receptor (beta chain) appears in the sequencing data of a study of T cells in Graves' hyperthyroidism and ophthalmopathy. Uncontrolled infection, other autoimmune disease, pregnancy or lactation barred patients from enrollment. 9.5 to 10 ml fresh peripheral blood yielded the PBMCs. This clonotype has ten or more counts. Its antigen is not known. Trimming cost V 5 bases and J 2 bases, with 14 bases left between them. The CDR3 runs 15 residues. CDR1 and CDR2 from the germline V gene are SEHNR and FQNEAQ (reference sequence). Amplification targeted TCR beta CDR3 regions from RNA transcripts. In the first-round RT-PCR of the TCR CDR3, the HTBI primer set was used. Using its own MiXCR run on the multiplex PCR reads, TCRdb lists one record per CDR3 protein. This repertoire shows about 290,000 distinct CDR3 sequences, over 15% found once; its top ten account for about 50%. Points from the study as a whole: Model predictions of ophthalmopathy came a median roughly 6.4 months before onset.

Sequenced material: blood. The V call is TRBV7-9, the J call TRBJ2-3; no reliable D call. The TCR comes from a woman aged 60-70 years with Graves' ophthalmopathy. As DNA, the CDR3 is TGTGCCAGCAGCCAGAAGGCACAAATCACAGATACGCAGTATTTT. Its protein is CASSQKAQITDTQYF.